These 4 T cell receptor beta chains were all obtained from the same sample, sequenced in a study of cytomegalovirus exposure and HLA in healthy donors. In the PCR, 60 Vbeta and 13 Jbeta primers were used. Generated by immunoSEQ multiplex PCR, the TCRdb table keeps only in-frame clones and is missing some. Of about 130,000 clones in the sample, 8.9% were seen once. Sequenced material: PBMCs. Receptors originate from a woman aged 40 to 49 in good health and CMV-seropositive.

This clone was seen a handful of times. The chain is built from TRBV6-5 and TRBJ2-2; a possible D gene is TRBD2 (5 bases). Germline assignment: CDR1 MNHEY and CDR2 SVGAGI. The CDR3 sequence is 15 residues long. V lost 2 bases and J lost 1, with 8 bases in between. Written as DNA, the CDR3 is TGTGCCAGCAGTTACCTCCGGGGGAACACCGGGGAGCTGTTTTTT. Translating gives CASSYLRGNTGELFF.

On this clone itself: The junction shows a germline mismatch at one end, possibly a read error. This same CDR3 is encoded by further DNA sequences in the sample. V and J are TRBV5-6 and TRBJ2-3, with 9 positions matching TRBD2. The CDR3 is 15 residues long. CDR1 and CDR2 from the germline V gene are SGHDT and YYEEEE. The CDR3 region is CASSFRRGGLDTQYF. The CDR3 nucleotides are TGTGCCAGCAGCTTTCGGCGGGGGGGCCTAGATACGCAGTACTTT. The variable domain in full, with the rest retrieved from reference TRBV5-6 and TRBJ2-3, is DAGVTQSPTHLIKTRGQQVTLRCSPKSGHDTVSWYQQALGQGPQFIFQYYEEEERQRGNFPDRFSGHQFPNYSSELNVNALLLGDSALYLCASSFRRGGLDTQYFGPGTRLTVL.

This clone was counted between two and nine times. V and J are TRBV19 and TRBJ2-5; D is possibly TRBD2 (5 bases). V shed 7 bases and J shed 1 base, with 13 bases lying between them. The CDR3 is 14 amino acids. The germline gives CDR1 LNHDA, CDR2 SQIVND (reference sequence). The CDR3: CASTTGLAQETQYF. The CDR3 bases are TGTGCCAGTACCACCGGACTGGCCCAAGAGACCCAGTACTTC.

The V and J genes are TRBV11-2 and TRBJ1-1, with TRBD1 matching 8 bases. Germline V gene sequence: CDR1 SGHAT, CDR2 FQNNGV. The CDR3 has 15 residues. V lost 5 bases to trimming and J lost 7 bases; unmatched junction nucleotides: 12. As DNA, the CDR3 is TGTGCCAGCAGCCTACCGCCGACAGGGGCCATTGAAGCTTTCTTT. As protein: CASSLPPTGAIEAFF.